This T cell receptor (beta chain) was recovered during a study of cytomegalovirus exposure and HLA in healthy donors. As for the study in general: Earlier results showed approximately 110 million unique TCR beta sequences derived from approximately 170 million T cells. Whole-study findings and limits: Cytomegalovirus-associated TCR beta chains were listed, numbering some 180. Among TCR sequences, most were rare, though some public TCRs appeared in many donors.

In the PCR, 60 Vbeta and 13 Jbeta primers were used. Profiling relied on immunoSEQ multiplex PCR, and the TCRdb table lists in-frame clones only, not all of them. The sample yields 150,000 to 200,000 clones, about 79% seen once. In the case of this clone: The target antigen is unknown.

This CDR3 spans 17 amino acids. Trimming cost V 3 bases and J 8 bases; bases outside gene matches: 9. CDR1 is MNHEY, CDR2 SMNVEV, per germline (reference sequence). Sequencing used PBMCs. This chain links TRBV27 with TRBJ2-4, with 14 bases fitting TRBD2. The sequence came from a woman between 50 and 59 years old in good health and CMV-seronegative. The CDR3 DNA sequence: TGTGCCAGCAGTTTCGGGCCCGGGACTAGCGGGAGAGACATTCAGTACTTC. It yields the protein CASSFGPGTSGRDIQYF.